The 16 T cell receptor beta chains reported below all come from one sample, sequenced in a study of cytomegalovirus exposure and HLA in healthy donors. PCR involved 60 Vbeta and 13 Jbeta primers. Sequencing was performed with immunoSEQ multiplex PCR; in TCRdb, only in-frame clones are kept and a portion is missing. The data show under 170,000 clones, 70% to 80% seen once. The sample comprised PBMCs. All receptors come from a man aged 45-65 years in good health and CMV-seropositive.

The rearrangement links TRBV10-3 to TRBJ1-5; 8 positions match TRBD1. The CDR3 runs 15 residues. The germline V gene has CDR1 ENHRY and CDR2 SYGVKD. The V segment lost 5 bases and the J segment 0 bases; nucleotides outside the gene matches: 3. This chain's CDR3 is CAISKTGVSNQPQHF. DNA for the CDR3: TGTGCCATCAGTAAGACAGGGGTTAGCAATCAGCCCCAGCATTTT.

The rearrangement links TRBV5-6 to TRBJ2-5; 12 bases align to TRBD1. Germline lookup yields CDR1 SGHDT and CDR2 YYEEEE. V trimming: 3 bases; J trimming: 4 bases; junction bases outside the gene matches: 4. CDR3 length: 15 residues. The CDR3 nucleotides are TGTGCCAGCAGCTCGCCGGGACAGGGGGCAGAGACCCAGTACTTC. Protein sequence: CASSSPGQGAETQYF. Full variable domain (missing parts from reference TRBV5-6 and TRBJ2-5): DAGVTQSPTHLIKTRGQQVTLRCSPKSGHDTVSWYQQALGQGPQFIFQYYEEEERQRGNFPDRFSGHQFPNYSSELNVNALLLGDSALYLCASSSPGQGAETQYFGPGTRLLVL.

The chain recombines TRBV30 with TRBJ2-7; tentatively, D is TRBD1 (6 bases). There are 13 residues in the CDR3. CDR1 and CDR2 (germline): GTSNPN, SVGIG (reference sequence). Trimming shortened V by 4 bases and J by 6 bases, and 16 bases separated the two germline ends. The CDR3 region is CAWTRVGGREQYF. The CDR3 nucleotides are TGTGCCTGGACTCGGGTAGGGGGTCGCGAGCAGTACTTC.

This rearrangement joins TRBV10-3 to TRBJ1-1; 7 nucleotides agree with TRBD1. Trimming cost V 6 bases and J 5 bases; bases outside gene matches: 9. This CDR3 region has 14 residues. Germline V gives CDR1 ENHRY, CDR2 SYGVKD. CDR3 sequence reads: CAISETGPMTEAFF. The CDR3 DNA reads TGTGCCATCAGCGAGACAGGGCCCATGACTGAAGCTTTCTTT.

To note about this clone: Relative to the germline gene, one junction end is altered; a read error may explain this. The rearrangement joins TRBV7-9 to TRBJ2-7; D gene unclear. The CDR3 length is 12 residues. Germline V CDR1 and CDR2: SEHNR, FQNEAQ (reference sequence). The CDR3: CSSSSRRGEQYF. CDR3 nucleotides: TGTTCCAGCAGCTCCAGACGAGGCGAGCAGTACTTC.

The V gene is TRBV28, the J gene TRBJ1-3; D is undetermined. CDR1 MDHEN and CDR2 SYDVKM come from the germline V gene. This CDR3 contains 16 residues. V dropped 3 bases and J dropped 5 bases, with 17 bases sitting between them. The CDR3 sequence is CASSFRPSRARNTIYF. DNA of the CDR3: TGTGCCAGCAGTTTCCGGCCCTCGAGGGCGAGAAACACCATATATTTT.

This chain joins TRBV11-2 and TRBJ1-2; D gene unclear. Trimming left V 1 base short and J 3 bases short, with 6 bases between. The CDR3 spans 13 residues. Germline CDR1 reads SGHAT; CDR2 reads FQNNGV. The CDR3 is CASSLGADYGYTF. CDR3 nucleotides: TGTGCCAGCAGCTTAGGGGCAGACTATGGCTACACCTTC.

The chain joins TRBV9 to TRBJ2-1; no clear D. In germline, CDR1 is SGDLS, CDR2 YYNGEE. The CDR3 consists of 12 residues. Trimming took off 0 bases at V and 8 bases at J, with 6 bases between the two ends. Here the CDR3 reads CASSVETDEQFF. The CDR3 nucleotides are TGTGCCAGCAGCGTAGAAACTGATGAGCAGTTCTTC. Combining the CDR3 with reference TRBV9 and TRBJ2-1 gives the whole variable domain DSGVTQTPKHLITATGQRVTLRCSPRSGDLSVYWYQQSLDQGLQFLIQYYNGEERAKGNILERFSAQQFPDLHSELNLSSLELGDSALYFCASSVETDEQFFGPGTRLTVL.

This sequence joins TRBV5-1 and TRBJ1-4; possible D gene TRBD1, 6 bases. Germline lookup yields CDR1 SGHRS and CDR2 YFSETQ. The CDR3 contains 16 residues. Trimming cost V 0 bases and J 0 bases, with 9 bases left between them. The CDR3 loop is CASSLGTDATNEKLFF. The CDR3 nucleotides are TGCGCCAGCAGCTTGGGGACAGACGCAACTAATGAAAAACTGTTTTTT.

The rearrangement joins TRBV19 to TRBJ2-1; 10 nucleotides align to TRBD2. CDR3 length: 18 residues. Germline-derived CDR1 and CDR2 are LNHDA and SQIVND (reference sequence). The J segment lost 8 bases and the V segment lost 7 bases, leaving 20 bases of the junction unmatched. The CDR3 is CASIFGLAGAKVADEQFF. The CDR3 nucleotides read TGTGCCAGTATATTTGGGCTAGCGGGAGCTAAGGTTGCGGATGAGCAGTTCTTC.

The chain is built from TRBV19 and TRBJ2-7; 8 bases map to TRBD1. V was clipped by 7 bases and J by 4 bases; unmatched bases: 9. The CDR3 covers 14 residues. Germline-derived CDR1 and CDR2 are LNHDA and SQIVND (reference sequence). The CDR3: CASNPTGAGYEQYF. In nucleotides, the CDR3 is TGTGCCAGTAACCCGACAGGGGCCGGGTACGAGCAGTACTTC. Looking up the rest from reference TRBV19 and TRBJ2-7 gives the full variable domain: DGGITQSPKYLFRKEGQNVTLSCEQNLNHDAMYWYRQDPGQGLRLIYYSQIVNDFQKGDIAEGYSVSREKKESFPLTVTSAQKNPTAFYLCASNPTGAGYEQYFGPGTRLTVT.

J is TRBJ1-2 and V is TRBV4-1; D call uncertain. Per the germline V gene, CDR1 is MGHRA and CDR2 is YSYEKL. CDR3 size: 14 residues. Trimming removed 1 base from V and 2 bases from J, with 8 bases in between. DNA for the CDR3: TGCGCCAGCAGCCAAGGATACCAGAACTATGGCTACACCTTC. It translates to CASSQGYQNYGYTF.

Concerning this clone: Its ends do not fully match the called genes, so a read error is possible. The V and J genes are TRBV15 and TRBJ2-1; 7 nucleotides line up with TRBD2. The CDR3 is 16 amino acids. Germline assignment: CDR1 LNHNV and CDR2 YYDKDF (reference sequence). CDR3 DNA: TGTGCCGCCAGCCGGCCGCGGGAGAGCTCCTACAATGAGCAGTTCTTC. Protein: CAASRPRESSYNEQFF.

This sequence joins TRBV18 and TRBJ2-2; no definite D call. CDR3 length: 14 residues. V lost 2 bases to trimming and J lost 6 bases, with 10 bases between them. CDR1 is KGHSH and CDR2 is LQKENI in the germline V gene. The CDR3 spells CASSPWAAPGELFF. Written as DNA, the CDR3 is TGTGCCAGCTCACCATGGGCAGCTCCCGGGGAGCTGTTTTTT.

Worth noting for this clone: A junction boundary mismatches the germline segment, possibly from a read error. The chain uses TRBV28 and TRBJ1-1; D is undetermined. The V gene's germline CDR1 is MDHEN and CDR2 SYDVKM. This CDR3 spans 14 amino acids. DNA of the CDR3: TGTGCCATCCGCTCCCCGGGGTGGAACGCTGAAGCTTTCTTT. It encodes CAIRSPGWNAEAFF.

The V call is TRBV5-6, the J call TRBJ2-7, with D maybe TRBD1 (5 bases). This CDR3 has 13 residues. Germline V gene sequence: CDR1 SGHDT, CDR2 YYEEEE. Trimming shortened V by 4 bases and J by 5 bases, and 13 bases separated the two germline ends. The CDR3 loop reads CASSVDSLDEQYF. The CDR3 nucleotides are TGTGCCAGCAGCGTCGACAGCCTGGACGAGCAGTACTTC.